The T cell receptor beta chain described here comes from a study of post-analysis software for immune sequencing data. Broader study findings: Roughly five TRBV segments were more frequent in patients than controls; TRBV5-6, TRBV5-1 and TRBV20-1 belonged to this group.

The length of the CDR3 is 15 residues. Germline V gene sequence: CDR1 MDHEN, CDR2 SYDVKM. This clonotype was found a few times. Its antigen is undetermined. The junction and the germline gene differ at one end; a read error may be behind it. Incorporated into the TCR beta cDNA libraries were unique molecular identifiers, which served to reduce PCR and sequencing biases. TCRdb re-called the PCR reads with MiXCR, one entry per CDR3 protein. The table shows hundreds of thousands of distinct CDR3 sequences, with around 27% occurring only once. This sequence joins TRBV28 and TRBJ2-5; 8 bases match TRBD1. The sample consisted of blood. This clonotype was sampled from a girl aged 10 to 17 with multiple sclerosis. Here the CDR3 reads CASSSPRQGQVTQYF. The CDR3 region has the DNA TGTGCCAGCAGTTCCCCGAGACAGGGGCAAGTGACCCAGTACTTC.